These 10 T cell receptor beta chains share one sample of origin, sequenced in a study of beta chain features in type 1 diabetes. Sequenced material consisted of expressed TCRB transcripts (all of the isolated RNA was reverse transcribed). Some clones are missing from TCRdb's copy, which holds only in-frame ones; the method was immunoSEQ multiplex PCR. This sample carries some 150,000 clones, about 10% of them seen once, and the ten largest clones take approximately 1.3%. Sequencing input: naive CD4+ T cells from blood. The receptors come from a man aged 18 to 30 in good health.

This clone was seen a few times. The genes are TRBV6-5 and TRBJ2-7, with 7 bases aligning to TRBD1. The CDR3 runs to 14 residues. Germline lookup yields CDR1 MNHEY and CDR2 SVGAGI. V shed 7 bases, J shed 3 bases, and the junction held 9 bases outside the gene matches. The CDR3 spells CASTRRGQIYEQYF. As DNA, the CDR3 is TGTGCCAGCACCCGACGGGGACAGATCTACGAGCAGTACTTC.

The chain links TRBV29-1 to TRBJ1-1; D call uncertain. This CDR3 region has 12 residues. V gave up 4 bases and J gave up 1 base, with 7 bases separating them. Looked up from germline, CDR1 is SQVTM and CDR2 is ANQGSEA. The CDR3 region is CSVGWRNTEAFF. CDR3 bases: TGCAGCGTTGGCTGGAGGAACACTGAAGCTTTCTTT.

This clone was picked up a small number of times. V gene TRBV4-1 combines with J gene TRBJ1-6, with TRBD1 matching over 8 bases. Unmatched junction bases numbered 7, after V lost 0 bases and J lost 6 bases. Germline assignment: CDR1 MGHRA and CDR2 YSYEKL. The CDR3 contains 17 residues. CDR3 sequence: CASSQDPGTGRNSPLHF. The CDR3 region has the DNA TGCGCCAGCAGCCAAGATCCCGGGACAGGACGTAATTCACCCCTCCACTTT.

This clone was counted at least ten times. This chain links TRBV19 with TRBJ1-5; 8 positions match TRBD1. The V gene end was trimmed by 3 bases and the J gene end by 7 bases; junction bases not matched to a gene: 5. This CDR3 is built from 14 residues. Germline CDR1 reads LNHDA; CDR2 reads SQIVND (reference sequence). DNA for the CDR3: TGTGCCAGTAGTATCGACAGGGGCGGGCAGCCCCAGCATTTT. Its translation: CASSIDRGGQPQHF.

The chain recombines TRBV2 with TRBJ2-1; 11 positions match TRBD1. This CDR3 is built from 13 residues. The V segment lost 6 bases and the J segment 9 bases; nucleotides outside the gene matches: 4. The germline gives CDR1 SNHLY, CDR2 FYNNEI. CDR3 sequence reads: CASSGQGAGEQFF. CDR3 nucleotide sequence: TGTGCCAGCAGCGGACAGGGGGCGGGTGAGCAGTTCTTC.

A few counts support this clone. This chain links TRBV6-1 with TRBJ1-1, with D possibly TRBD1 on 5 matching bases. Trimming cost V 4 bases and J 6 bases, with 15 bases left between them. The CDR3 has 14 residues. Germline V gene lookup returns CDR1 MNHNS and CDR2 SASEGT. This chain's CDR3 is CASSVPAGYPEAFF. The CDR3 DNA is TGTGCCAGCAGTGTTCCGGCAGGGTATCCTGAAGCTTTCTTT.

This clone was seen at least ten times. The rearrangement uses TRBV28 and TRBJ2-7, with a weak D call TRBD2 (6 bases). CDR3 size: 11 residues. Deletions cut 10 bases from V and 4 bases from J, with 11 bases between. The germline gives CDR1 MDHEN, CDR2 SYDVKM. DNA for the CDR3: TGTGCCATCGAACGGGGGTACGAGCAGTACTTC. It translates to CAIERGYEQYF.

This clone was detected only a few times. V and J are TRBV6-5 and TRBJ2-1, with a tentative D call TRBD2 (5 bases). Germline CDR1 MNHEY, CDR2 SVGAGI. V lost 0 bases and J 10 bases, leaving 13 bases between the germline ends. This CDR3 comprises 14 residues. Here the CDR3 reads CASSYSTGVGEQFF. Written as DNA, the CDR3 is TGTGCCAGCAGTTACTCGACCGGGGTTGGCGAGCAGTTCTTC.

The J gene is TRBJ2-5, the V gene TRBV6-5; 11 bases are a match to TRBD2. V lost 5 bases, J lost 7 bases, and 9 bases stayed unmatched. The CDR3 covers 15 residues. CDR1 is MNHEY and CDR2 is SVGAGI in the germline V gene. The CDR3 coding sequence is TGTGCCAGCAGTCCCGGGACTAGCGGTCCGGGGACCCAGTACTTC. This translates into CASSPGTSGPGTQYF.

The CDR3 loop is CASSYSLAGGWYEQYF. Here the CDR3 DNA reads TGTGCCAGCAGTTACTCACTAGCGGGGGGTTGGTACGAGCAGTACTTC. The rearrangement joins TRBV6-5 to TRBJ2-5, with TRBD2 matching over 12 bases. Gene TRBJ2-7 matches the end of the DNA better, so the J call may be wrong. Germline V gives CDR1 MNHEY, CDR2 SVGAGI. The CDR3 sequence is 16 residues long.